Below are 26 T cell receptor beta chains sequenced from a single sample in a study of T cells in Graves' hyperthyroidism and ophthalmopathy. Amplification of TCR beta CDR3 regions was performed using RNA transcripts as template. With the HTBI primer set, the TCR CDR3 went through a first round of RT-PCR. One entry per CDR3 protein, called by TCRdb with MiXCR from the multiplex PCR reads. Among hundreds of thousands of distinct CDR3 sequences listed, around 15% were seen once. What was sequenced was blood. Receptors were obtained from a woman aged 30 to 39 with Graves' hyperthyroidism.

This clonotype appeared a few times. The chain employs TRBV19 and TRBJ2-7; TRBD1 might be the D (7 bases). The CDR3 sequence is 15 residues long. Germline CDR1 and CDR2: LNHDA and SQIVND (reference sequence). Trimming took off 5 bases at V and 1 base at J, with 15 bases between the two ends. The CDR3 DNA sequence: TGTGCCAGTAGTCCTAGGGGGGACAGTTCCTACGAGCAGTACTTC. It specifies CASSPRGDSSYEQYF.

A few counts support this clonotype. This chain links TRBV5-1 with TRBJ1-4; no clear D. The CDR3 covers 14 residues. Germline V gene lookup returns CDR1 SGHRS and CDR2 YFSETQ. The V gene lost 0 bases and the J gene lost 5 bases, with 8 bases spanning the gap. CDR3 nucleotide sequence: TGCGCCAGCAGCTTGGAACACCCAAATGAAAAACTGTTTTTT. This codes for CASSLEHPNEKLFF.

The chain couples TRBV20-1 to TRBJ2-1; TRBD2 might be the D (5 bases). Germline V CDR1 and CDR2: DFQATT, SNEGSKA (reference sequence). There are 15 residues in the CDR3. Trimming left V 5 bases short and J 10 bases short, with 24 bases between. CDR3 coding DNA: TGCAGTGCTCCTCGTAAGCGGAACTCTCAATGGGAGCAGTTCTTC. Translation: CSAPRKRNSQWEQFF.

The sample holds many counts of this clonotype. The V gene is TRBV29-1, the J gene TRBJ2-3, with 7 bases matching TRBD1. CDR3 length: 12 amino acids. V was clipped by 2 bases and J by 6 bases; unmatched bases: 2. CDR1 and CDR2 from the germline V gene are SQVTM and ANQGSEA. CDR3 region: CSVETGEDTQYF. The CDR3 nucleotides are TGCAGCGTTGAAACAGGGGAGGATACGCAGTATTTT.

The table lists this clonotype with a few counts. The V gene is TRBV19, the J gene TRBJ1-1; 8 nucleotides agree with TRBD1. Germline CDR1 LNHDA, CDR2 SQIVND (reference sequence). V lost 7 bases to trimming and J lost 4 bases; unmatched junction nucleotides: 11. The CDR3 covers 15 residues. CDR3 sequence (DNA): TGTGCCAGTACCTGGACAGGGAAAGGTAGCACTGAAGCTTTCTTT. This gives the protein CASTWTGKGSTEAFF.

The rearrangement uses TRBV10-3 and TRBJ2-1; 13 bases are shared with TRBD2. The V segment lost 3 bases and the J segment 4 bases; nucleotides outside the gene matches: 9. This CDR3 has 18 amino acids. Germline CDR1 reads ENHRY; CDR2 reads SYGVKD. The CDR3 protein is CAISEPGTSGTKYNEQFF. The CDR3 DNA sequence: TGTGCCATCAGTGAACCCGGGACTAGCGGGACAAAATACAATGAGCAGTTCTTC.

CDR3 bases: TGTGCCAGCAAATTAACTAGCGGGAGCACAGATACGCAGTATTTT. It specifies CASKLTSGSTDTQYF. The chain uses TRBV6-4 and TRBJ2-3; 9 bases map to TRBD2. The germline V gene has CDR1 MRHNA and CDR2 SNTAGT. After removal of 7 bases from V and 0 bases from J, the junction contained 5 bases not matched to a gene. This CDR3 comprises 15 residues.

The CDR3 is CASNTRTGANVLTF. The DNA of the CDR3 is TGTGCCAGCAACACCCGAACTGGGGCCAACGTCCTGACTTTC. The gene calls are TRBV5-4 and TRBJ2-6; no reliable D call. Germline V gene lookup returns CDR1 SGHNT and CDR2 YYREEE (reference sequence). V shed 6 bases and J shed 2 bases, with 9 bases lying between them. This CDR3 spans 14 amino acids.

The genes are TRBV18 and TRBJ1-2; a weak D match, TRBD1 (5 bases). V was shortened by 1 base and J by 0 bases, with 15 bases between the two germline ends. There are 17 residues in the CDR3. In germline, CDR1 is KGHSH, CDR2 LQKENI. Here the CDR3 DNA reads TGTGCCAGCTCACCACGTCGGTTGGGGCCGTCTAACTATGGCTACACCTTC. It yields the protein CASSPRRLGPSNYGYTF.

This clonotype was observed a handful of times. The chain uses TRBV28 and TRBJ2-7; perhaps TRBD1 as D (7 bases). Deletions cut 6 bases from V and 8 bases from J, with 17 bases between. This CDR3 is built from 13 residues. From germline, CDR1 is MDHEN and CDR2 SYDVKM. The DNA for the CDR3 is TGTGCCAGCAGGCCGACAGGGACTGGAAAGCAGTACTTC. This translates into CASRPTGTGKQYF.

The chain carries TRBV27 and TRBJ1-6; no reliable D call. The V and J ends lost 6 bases and 5 bases respectively, with 14 bases between them. The CDR3 totals 15 residues. Germline V gene lookup returns CDR1 MNHEY and CDR2 SMNVEV (reference sequence). CDR3 amino acids: CASSAGVGNNSPLHF. CDR3 DNA: TGTGCCAGCAGCGCGGGAGTCGGGAATAATTCACCCCTCCACTTT.

J is TRBJ2-4 and V is TRBV20-1; 8 positions match TRBD2. V lost 5 bases to trimming and J lost 5 bases; unmatched junction nucleotides: 11. Germline V lookup: CDR1 DFQATT, CDR2 SNEGSKA (reference sequence). This CDR3 is 15 amino acids long. The DNA for the CDR3 is TGCAGTGCTGAGCCGGGGACTAGGTGGGAAAACATTCAGTACTTC. This gives the protein CSAEPGTRWENIQYF.

The sample holds many counts of this clonotype. V usage is TRBV12-3 or TRBV12-4 and J usage is TRBJ2-1, with a tentative D call TRBD1 (6 bases). CDR3 size: 15 residues. V was clipped by 7 bases and J by 0 bases, with 13 bases between them. CDR3 amino acids: CASIPGVSSYNEQFF. DNA of the CDR3: TGTGCCAGCATCCCAGGGGTTAGCTCCTACAATGAGCAGTTCTTC.

The V gene is TRBV20-1, the J gene TRBJ2-7; TRBD2 matches 12 bases. From germline, CDR1 is DFQATT and CDR2 SNEGSKA (reference sequence). Germline trimming cut 6 bases from V and 5 bases from J; bases unmatched to any gene: 17. This CDR3 has 17 residues. Here the CDR3 DNA reads TGCAGTGCCCCGGGGCTAGCGGGAGGGCCTGCGAGACACGAGCAGTACTTC. Translating gives CSAPGLAGGPARHEQYF.

This clonotype was counted ten times or more. V is TRBV27 and J is TRBJ2-1, with 11 bases identical to TRBD2. Germline V gene lookup returns CDR1 MNHEY and CDR2 SMNVEV (reference sequence). CDR3 length equals 15 residues. V lost 8 bases, J lost 4 bases, and 7 bases stayed unmatched. The CDR3, as DNA: TGTGCCAGCTCTCTAGCGGGAGGTATTTACAATGAGCAGTTCTTC. This translates into CASSLAGGIYNEQFF.

This clonotype was found many times. The DNA for the CDR3 is TGCAGTGCTAGATTCCCGCCGGCAGGACCGGATCAGCCCCAGCATTTT. Protein product: CSARFPPAGPDQPQHF. The J gene is TRBJ1-5, the V gene TRBV20-1, with D unresolved. The CDR3 consists of 16 residues. Trimming shortened V by 2 bases and J by 5 bases, and 19 bases separated the two germline ends. The germline V gene has CDR1 DFQATT and CDR2 SNEGSKA (reference sequence).

This clonotype was recorded at least ten times. The chain carries TRBV5-6 and TRBJ2-1; D might be TRBD2 (5 bases). This CDR3 region has 16 residues. V was cut by 2 bases and J by 2 bases, with 14 bases left in between. CDR1 is SGHDT and CDR2 is YYEEEE in the germline V gene. CDR3 in DNA: TGTGCCAGCAGCTTAACCCCAGCGGAAACCTACAATGAGCAGTTCTTC. Translation: CASSLTPAETYNEQFF. The whole variable domain, remainder taken from reference TRBV5-6 and TRBJ2-1, is DAGVTQSPTHLIKTRGQQVTLRCSPKSGHDTVSWYQQALGQGPQFIFQYYEEEERQRGNFPDRFSGHQFPNYSSELNVNALLLGDSALYLCASSLTPAETYNEQFFGPGTRLTVL.

The table lists this clonotype with a few counts. The V gene is TRBV19, the J gene TRBJ1-1; 9 bases are shared with TRBD1. Germline assignment: CDR1 LNHDA and CDR2 SQIVND (reference sequence). V lost 7 bases and J lost 6; bases outside the gene matches: 9. This CDR3 spans 14 amino acids. The CDR3 spells CASTSTGGTAEAFF. The CDR3 DNA reads TGTGCCAGTACTTCCACAGGGGGCACGGCTGAAGCTTTCTTT.

On this clonotype itself: With a much larger clone just one base away, this may be a read error. The V call is TRBV2, the J call TRBJ1-5; D might be TRBD1 (6 bases). Trimming removed 7 bases from V and 7 bases from J, with 17 bases in between. The germline CDR1 and CDR2 sequences are SNHLY and FYNNEI. The CDR3 sequence is 14 residues long. CDR3 loop: CASTIRRGGQPQHF. The DNA of the CDR3 is TGTGCCAGCACAATTCGCAGGGGAGGCCAGCCCCAGCATTTT.

The genes are TRBV12-3 or TRBV12-4 and TRBJ1-2; 9 bases agree with TRBD1. V lost 6 bases, J lost 5 bases, and 19 bases stayed unmatched. CDR3 length: 18 residues. The CDR3 here is CASRPRDPLTGGSYGYTF. The DNA for the CDR3 is TGTGCCAGCAGGCCACGGGACCCCCTCACAGGGGGCTCATATGGCTACACCTTC.

For this clonotype: One junction end disagrees with the germline gene, perhaps due to a read error. The chain has TRBV7-2 and TRBJ2-1, with 7 bases fitting TRBD2. Germline values: CDR1 SGHTA, CDR2 FQGNSA. The CDR3 is 15 residues long. The CDR3 reads CASSLGLAAYNERFF. CDR3 nucleotides: TGTGCCAGCAGCTTAGGACTAGCAGCCTACAATGAGCGGTTCTTC.

The sample holds a few counts of this clonotype. The chain combines TRBV3-1 with TRBJ1-4; TRBD1 might be the D (5 bases). This CDR3 comprises 16 residues. Germline V gives CDR1 LGHDT, CDR2 YNNKEL (reference sequence). The V end was cut by 4 bases, the J end by 3 bases, with 15 bases between. The CDR3: CASSPRRTRANEKLFF. For the CDR3, the DNA is TGTGCCAGCAGCCCCCGGCGGACACGGGCTAATGAAAAACTGTTTTTT.

The sample holds many counts of this clonotype. The V call is TRBV5-1, the J call TRBJ1-1, with D unresolved. The CDR3 has 14 amino acids. Germline CDR1 and CDR2: SGHRS and YFSETQ. The germline V and J ends were trimmed by 6 bases and 0 bases, with 12 bases remaining between them. CDR3 nucleotide sequence: TGCGCCAGCACGTGGGGTGAAATGAACACTGAAGCTTTCTTT. Amino acid sequence: CASTWGEMNTEAFF.

In this sample, this clonotype turned up a few times. V and J are TRBV4-2 and TRBJ1-2; tentatively, D is TRBD1 (6 bases). The CDR3 totals 16 residues. V was pared by 0 bases and J by 4 bases, with 15 bases between. The germline V gene has CDR1 LGHNA and CDR2 YNFKEQ. The CDR3 region has the DNA TGTGCCAGCAGCCAAGAAAGTAGGACAGAAGTCTATGGCTACACCTTC. Translation gives CASSQESRTEVYGYTF.

Ten or more counts support this clonotype. The J gene is TRBJ2-7, the V gene TRBV7-3, with TRBD1 as a possible D gene (5 bases). Germline V gene data show CDR1 as SGHTA and CDR2 as FQGTGA. This CDR3 comprises 15 residues. V was trimmed by 2 bases and J by 2 bases, leaving 13 bases between them. The CDR3 here is CASSLQGLGPYEQYF. CDR3 DNA sequence: TGTGCCAGCAGCTTACAGGGATTGGGCCCCTACGAGCAGTACTTC.

The gene calls are TRBV6-1 and TRBJ2-7; no clear D. The CDR3 loop spans 13 amino acids. Trimming took off 8 bases at V and 2 bases at J, with 13 bases between the two ends. Germline CDR1 and CDR2: MNHNS and SASEGT. CDR3 DNA sequence: TGTGCCAGCGCCGTCTCGACCCCCTACGAGCAGTACTTC. Translated: CASAVSTPYEQYF.